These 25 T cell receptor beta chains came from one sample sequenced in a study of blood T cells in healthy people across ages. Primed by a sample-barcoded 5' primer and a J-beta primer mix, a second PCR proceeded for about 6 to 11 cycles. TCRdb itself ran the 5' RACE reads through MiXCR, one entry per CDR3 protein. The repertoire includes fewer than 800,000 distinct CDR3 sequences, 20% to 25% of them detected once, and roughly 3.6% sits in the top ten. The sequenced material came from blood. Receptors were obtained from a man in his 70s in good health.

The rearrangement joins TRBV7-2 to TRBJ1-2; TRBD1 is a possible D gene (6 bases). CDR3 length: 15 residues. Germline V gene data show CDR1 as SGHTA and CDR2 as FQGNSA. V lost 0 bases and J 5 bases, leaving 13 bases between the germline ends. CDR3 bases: TGTGCCAGCAGCTTAGCGGGGGGCATAGGATATGGCTACACCTTC. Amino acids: CASSLAGGIGYGYTF.

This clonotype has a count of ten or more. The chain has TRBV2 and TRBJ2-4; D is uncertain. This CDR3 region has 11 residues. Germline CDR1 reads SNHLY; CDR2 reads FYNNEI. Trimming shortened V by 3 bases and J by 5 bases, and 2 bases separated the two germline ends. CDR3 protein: CASSEENIQYF. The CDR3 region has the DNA TGTGCCAGCAGTGAGGAAAACATTCAGTACTTC.

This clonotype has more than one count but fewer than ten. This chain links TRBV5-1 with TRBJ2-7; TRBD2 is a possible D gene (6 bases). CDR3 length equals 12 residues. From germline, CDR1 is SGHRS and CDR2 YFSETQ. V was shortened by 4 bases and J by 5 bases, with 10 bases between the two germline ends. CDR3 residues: CASSNPSDEQYF. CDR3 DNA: TGCGCCAGCAGCAACCCTAGCGACGAGCAGTACTTC.

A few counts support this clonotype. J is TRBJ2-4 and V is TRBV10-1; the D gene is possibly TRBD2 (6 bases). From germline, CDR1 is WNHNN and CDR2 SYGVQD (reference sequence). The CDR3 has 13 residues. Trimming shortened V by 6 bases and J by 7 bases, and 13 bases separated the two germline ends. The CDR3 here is CASRSAGRNIQYF. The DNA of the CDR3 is TGCGCCAGCAGAAGCGCGGGGCGGAACATTCAGTACTTC.

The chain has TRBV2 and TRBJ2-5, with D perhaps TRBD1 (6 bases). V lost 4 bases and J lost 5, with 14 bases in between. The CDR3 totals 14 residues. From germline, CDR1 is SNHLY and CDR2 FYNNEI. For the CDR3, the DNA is TGTGCCAGCAGTGTGGGACAAAGGAAGGAGACCCAGTACTTC. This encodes CASSVGQRKETQYF.

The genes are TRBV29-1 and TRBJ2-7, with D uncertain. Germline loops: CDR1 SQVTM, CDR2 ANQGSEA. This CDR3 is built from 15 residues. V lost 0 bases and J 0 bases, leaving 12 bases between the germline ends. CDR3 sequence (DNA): TGCAGCGTTGAAGATCCCCCAAAGTTCTCCTACGAGCAGTACTTC. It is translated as CSVEDPPKFSYEQYF.

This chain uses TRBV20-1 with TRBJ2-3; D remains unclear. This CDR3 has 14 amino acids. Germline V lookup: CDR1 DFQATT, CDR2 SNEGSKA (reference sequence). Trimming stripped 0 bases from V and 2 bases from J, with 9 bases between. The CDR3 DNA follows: TGCAGTGCTAGAGATTTCGGTCCCACAGATACGCAGTATTTT. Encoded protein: CSARDFGPTDTQYF.

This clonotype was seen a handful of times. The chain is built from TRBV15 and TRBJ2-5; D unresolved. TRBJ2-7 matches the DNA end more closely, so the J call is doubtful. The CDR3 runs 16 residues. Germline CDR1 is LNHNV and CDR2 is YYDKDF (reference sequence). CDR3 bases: TGTGCCACCAGCAGAGAATTAGGAGTAGGCTCCTACGAGCAGTACTTC. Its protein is CATSRELGVGSYEQYF.

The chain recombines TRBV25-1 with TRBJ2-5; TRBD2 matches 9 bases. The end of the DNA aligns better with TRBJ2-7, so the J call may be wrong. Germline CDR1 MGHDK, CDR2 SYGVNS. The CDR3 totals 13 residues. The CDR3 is CASSSGKRDEQYF. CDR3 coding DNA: TGTGCCAGCTCTAGCGGGAAGAGAGACGAGCAGTACTTC.

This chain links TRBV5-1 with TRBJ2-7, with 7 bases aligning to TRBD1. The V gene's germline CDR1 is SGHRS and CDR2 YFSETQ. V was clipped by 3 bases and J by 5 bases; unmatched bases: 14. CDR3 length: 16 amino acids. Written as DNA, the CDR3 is TGCGCCAGCAGCTCCGGACAGGACCTGGGCGCTAACGAGCAGTACTTC. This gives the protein CASSSGQDLGANEQYF. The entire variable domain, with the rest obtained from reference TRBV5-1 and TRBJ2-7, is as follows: KAGVTQTPRYLIKTRGQQVTLSCSPISGHRSVSWYQQTPGQGLQFLFEYFSETQRNKGNFPGRFSGRQFSNSRSEMNVSTLELGDSALYLCASSSGQDLGANEQYFGPGTRLTVT.

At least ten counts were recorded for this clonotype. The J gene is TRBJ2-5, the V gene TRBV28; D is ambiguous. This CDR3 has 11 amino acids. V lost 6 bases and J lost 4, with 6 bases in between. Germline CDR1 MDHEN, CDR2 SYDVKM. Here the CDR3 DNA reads TGTGCCAGCAGCTGGGGAGAGACCCAGTACTTC. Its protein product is CASSWGETQYF. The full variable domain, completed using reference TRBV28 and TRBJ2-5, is DVKVTQSSRYLVKRTGEKVFLECVQDMDHENMFWYRQDPGLGLRLIYFSYDVKMKEKGDIPEGYSVSREKKERFSLILESASTNQTSMYLCASSWGETQYFGPGTRLLVL.

This chain's CDR3 is CASSGSNQETQYF. The CDR3, as DNA: TGTGCCAGCAGTGGATCAAACCAAGAGACCCAGTACTTC. The chain is built from TRBV2 and TRBJ2-5; D remains ambiguous. The V end lost 4 bases, the J end lost 0 bases, and 6 bases lay between the germline ends. The CDR3 loop spans 13 amino acids. The germline V gene encodes CDR1 SNHLY and CDR2 FYNNEI. The entire variable domain, with the rest obtained from reference TRBV2 and TRBJ2-5, is as follows: EPEVTQTPSHQVTQMGQEVILRCVPISNHLYFYWYRQILGQKVEFLVSFYNNEISEKSEIFDDQFSVERPDGSNFTLKIRSTKLEDSAMYFCASSGSNQETQYFGPGTRLLVL.

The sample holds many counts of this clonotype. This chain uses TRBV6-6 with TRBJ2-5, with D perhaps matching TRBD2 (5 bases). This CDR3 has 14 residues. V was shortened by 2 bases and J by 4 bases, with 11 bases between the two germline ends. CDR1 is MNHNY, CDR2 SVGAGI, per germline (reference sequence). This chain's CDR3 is CASSYSGGRETQYF. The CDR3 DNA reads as TGTGCCAGCAGTTACAGCGGCGGACGAGAGACCCAGTACTTC.

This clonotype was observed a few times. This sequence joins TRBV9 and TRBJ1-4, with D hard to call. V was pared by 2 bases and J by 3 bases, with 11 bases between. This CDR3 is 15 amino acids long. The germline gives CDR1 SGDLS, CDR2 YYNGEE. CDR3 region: CASSVGWGANEKLFF. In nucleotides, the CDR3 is TGTGCCAGCAGCGTCGGGTGGGGTGCTAATGAAAAACTGTTTTTT.

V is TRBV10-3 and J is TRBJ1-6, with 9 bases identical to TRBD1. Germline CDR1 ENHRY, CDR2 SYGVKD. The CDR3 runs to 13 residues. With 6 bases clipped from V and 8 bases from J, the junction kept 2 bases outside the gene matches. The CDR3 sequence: CAIRRDRDSPLHF. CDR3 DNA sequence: TGTGCCATCAGGCGGGACAGGGATTCACCCCTCCACTTT.

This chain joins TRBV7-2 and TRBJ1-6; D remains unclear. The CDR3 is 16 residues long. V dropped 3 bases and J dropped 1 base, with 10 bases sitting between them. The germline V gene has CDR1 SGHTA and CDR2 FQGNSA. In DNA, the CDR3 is TGTGCCAGCAGCTTCTCGGCCGGGTCCTATAATTCACCCCTCCACTTT. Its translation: CASSFSAGSYNSPLHF.

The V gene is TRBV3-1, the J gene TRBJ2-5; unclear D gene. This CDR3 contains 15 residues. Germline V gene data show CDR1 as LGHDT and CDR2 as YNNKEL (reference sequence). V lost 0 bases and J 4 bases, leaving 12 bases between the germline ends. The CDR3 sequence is CASSQELTNRETQYF. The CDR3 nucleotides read TGTGCCAGCAGCCAAGAGCTGACAAACCGAGAGACCCAGTACTTC.

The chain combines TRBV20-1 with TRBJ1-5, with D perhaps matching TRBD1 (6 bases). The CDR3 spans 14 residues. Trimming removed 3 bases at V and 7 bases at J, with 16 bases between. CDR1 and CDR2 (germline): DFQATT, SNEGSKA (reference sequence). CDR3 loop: CSASPLQGFQPQHF. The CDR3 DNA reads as TGCAGTGCTAGCCCCCTGCAGGGGTTCCAGCCCCAGCATTTT.

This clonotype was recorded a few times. DNA for the CDR3: TGTGCCAGCAGCTCAACCCTTAACACCATATATTTT. It yields the protein CASSSTLNTIYF. This sequence joins TRBV7-9 and TRBJ1-3; no firm D call. V dropped 4 bases and J dropped 7 bases, with 8 bases sitting between them. The V gene's germline CDR1 is SEHNR and CDR2 FQNEAQ (reference sequence). CDR3 length: 12 amino acids.

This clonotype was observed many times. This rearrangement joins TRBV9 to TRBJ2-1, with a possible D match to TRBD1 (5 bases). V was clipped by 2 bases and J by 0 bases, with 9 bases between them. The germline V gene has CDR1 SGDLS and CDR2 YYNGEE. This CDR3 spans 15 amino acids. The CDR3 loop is CASSVDSSSYNEQFF. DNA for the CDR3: TGTGCCAGCAGCGTCGACAGTAGCTCCTACAATGAGCAGTTCTTC.

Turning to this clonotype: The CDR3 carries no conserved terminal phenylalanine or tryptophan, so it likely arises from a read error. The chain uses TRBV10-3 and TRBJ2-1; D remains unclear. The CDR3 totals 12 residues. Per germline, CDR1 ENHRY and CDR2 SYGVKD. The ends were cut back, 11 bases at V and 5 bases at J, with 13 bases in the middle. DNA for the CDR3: TGTGCCTCGCGAGAGCCTAACAATGAGCAGTTCCTC. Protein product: CASREPNNEQFL.

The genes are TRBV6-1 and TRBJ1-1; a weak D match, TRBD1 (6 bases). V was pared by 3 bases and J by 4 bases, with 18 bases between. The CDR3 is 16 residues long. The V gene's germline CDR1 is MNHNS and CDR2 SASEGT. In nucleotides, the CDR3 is TGTGCCAGCAGTGATGGGGTCGCGGGGGCGGTCACTGAAGCTTTCTTT. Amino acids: CASSDGVAGAVTEAFF.

CDR3 coding DNA: TGTGCCAGCAGTTTATCTCTCACAGATACGCAGTATTTT. Protein: CASSLSLTDTQYF. The gene calls are TRBV6-5 and TRBJ2-3; D unclear. Germline CDR1 is MNHEY and CDR2 is SVGAGI. V shed 4 bases and J shed 2 bases, with 7 bases lying between them. The CDR3 consists of 13 residues.

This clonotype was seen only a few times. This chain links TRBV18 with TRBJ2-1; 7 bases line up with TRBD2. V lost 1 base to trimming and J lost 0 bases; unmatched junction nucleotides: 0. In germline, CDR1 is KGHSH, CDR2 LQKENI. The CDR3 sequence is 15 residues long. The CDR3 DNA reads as TGTGCCAGCTCACCACAGCGGGACTCCTACAATGAGCAGTTCTTC. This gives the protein CASSPQRDSYNEQFF.

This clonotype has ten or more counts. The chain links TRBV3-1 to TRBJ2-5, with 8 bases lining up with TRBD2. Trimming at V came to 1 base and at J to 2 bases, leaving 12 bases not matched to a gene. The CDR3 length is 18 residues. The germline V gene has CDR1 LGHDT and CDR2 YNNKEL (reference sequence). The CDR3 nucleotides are TGTGCCAGCAGCCAAGGGATAACAGGACTAGCCCCTCAAGAGACCCAGTACTTC. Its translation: CASSQGITGLAPQETQYF.